The text below deals with one T cell receptor beta chain. Its antigen specificity is not known. No base-level quality is on record; no much larger clone is a single base apart. RNA was extracted with the RNeasy kit and 0.5 to 1 ug was reverse transcribed using random hexamers. The immunoSEQ multiplex PCR assay, covering 54 Vbeta and 13 Jbeta segments, was used to amplify TCR beta CDR3 regions. PCR amplification bias was corrected by using a synthetic template baseline for primer optimization and computational correction. As for the original processing: Only productive sequences were kept, with reads annotated to V, D and J genes according to IMGT and analyzed in immunoSEQ Analyzer. To calculate clonality, Shannon entropy was normalized by log2 of the number of productive unique sequences and then subtracted from one. Public and private clones were assessed among the 100 most prevalent clones of each patient and control. A clone was defined as Susac-specific if it was absent from the healthy and MS cohorts, from around 960 published viral clones and from other ImmuneACCESS disease sequences. TCRdb itself trimmed the public reads at Q25 with fastp, ran MiXCR and retained productive beta chains. Each record represents a unique CDR3 protein, reported with the most common genes and DNA among its rows. TCRdb's processing, not the study's, gives the V and J calls here. The sample table contains 150,000 or so distinct CDR3 sequences; only one count was recorded for roughly 94% of them. Together, the top ten hold roughly 0.14% of the sample.

The data originate from a study of CD8 T cells in Susac syndrome (dated by TCRdb to the late 2010s). For context, the study as a whole: Of the Susac syndrome patients who were sequenced, fewer than 10 were in clinical remission while 5 or 6 had clinically active disease. At blood withdrawal, Susac syndrome patients were therapy-naive, treated with corticosteroids (with IVIg additionally given to some), or treated with IVIg alone. Repertoire sequencing was used to test whether CD8+ T cell activation and differentiation in Susac syndrome was antigen driven. The paper as a whole reports these results and caveats: The TCR sequencing and HLA analysis was acknowledged to have included a relatively small number of individuals. In the CD4+ T cell repertoire of Susac syndrome patients, clonal expansion was not detected.

V drops 1 base and J drops 7 bases, leaving 10 bases in between. CDR1 and CDR2 were assigned from the germline V gene (reference sequence) as LNHNV and YYDKDF. The CDR3 runs 13 amino acids, cysteine and phenylalanine included. CDR3 DNA is the only sequence kept; it has 39 bases, read in frame from the first base. Peripheral blood CD8+ and CD4+ T cells from healthy donors, Susac syndrome patients and multiple sclerosis patients were profiled using high-throughput TCR beta sequencing. Susac syndrome patients met recently defined diagnostic criteria for definite or probable disease. Bulk CD8+ and CD4+ T cells were purified by magnetic negative isolation, whereas CD8+ TEMRA cells were enriched by FACS. Blood was collected in EDTA tubes and processed within 24 hours, with PBMCs isolated through density gradient centrifugation. PBMCs intended for TCR sequencing were cryopreserved in liquid nitrogen and were subsequently thawed in a 37 degrees C water bath. The sorted or isolated CD4+, CD8+ and CD8+ TEMRA cells had a purity of 90% or higher.

Sample: CD4+ T cells from PBMCs. The sequence was obtained from a human donor with Susac syndrome. The chain links TRBV15 with TRBJ2-5; the D gene cannot be named for sure. The CDR3 sequence is CATSRVDRGTQYF. The nucleotides are TGTGCCACCAGCAGAGTCGACCGAGGGACCCAGTACTTC.